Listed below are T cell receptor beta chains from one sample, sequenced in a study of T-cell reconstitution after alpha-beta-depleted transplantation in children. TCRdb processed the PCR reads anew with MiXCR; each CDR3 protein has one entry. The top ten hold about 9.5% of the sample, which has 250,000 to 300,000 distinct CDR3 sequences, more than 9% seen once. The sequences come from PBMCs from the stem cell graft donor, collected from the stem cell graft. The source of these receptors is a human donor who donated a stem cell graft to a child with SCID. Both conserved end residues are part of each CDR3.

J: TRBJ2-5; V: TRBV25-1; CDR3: CASSPIGQGGETQYF
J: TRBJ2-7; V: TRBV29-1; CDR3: CSGRVANEQYF
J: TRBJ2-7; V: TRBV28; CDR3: CASSSGTEVGQYF
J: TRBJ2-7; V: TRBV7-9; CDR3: CASSASAMTSYEQYF
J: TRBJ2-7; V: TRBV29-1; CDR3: CSVTGGTYEQYF
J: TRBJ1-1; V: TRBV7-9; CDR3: CASMDPGTGGITEAFF
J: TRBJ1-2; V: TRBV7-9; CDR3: CASSSPQGGYTF
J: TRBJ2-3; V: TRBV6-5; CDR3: CASSWKSSTDTQYF
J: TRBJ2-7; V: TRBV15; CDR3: CATSRDQGEETYEQYF
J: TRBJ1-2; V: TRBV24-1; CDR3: CATSDRQRPLGYTF
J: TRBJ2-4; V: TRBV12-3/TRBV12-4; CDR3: CASRLTTSGGYIQYF
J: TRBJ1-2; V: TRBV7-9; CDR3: CASSLGRTGGSYGYTF
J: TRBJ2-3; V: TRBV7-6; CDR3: CASSPGLGPMADTQYF
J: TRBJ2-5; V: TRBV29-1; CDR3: CSVAELAQTQETQYF
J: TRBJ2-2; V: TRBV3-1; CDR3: CASSQLAGVRTGELFF
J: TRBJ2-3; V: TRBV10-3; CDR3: CAITPSGLTDTQYF
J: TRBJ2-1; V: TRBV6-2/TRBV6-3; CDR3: CASIPGSRNEQFF
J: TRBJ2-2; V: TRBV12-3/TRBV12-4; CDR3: CASRATNTGELFF
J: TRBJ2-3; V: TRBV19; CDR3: CASSLQTLPPPDTQYF
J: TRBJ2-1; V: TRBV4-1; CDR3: CASSQVSWFEQFF
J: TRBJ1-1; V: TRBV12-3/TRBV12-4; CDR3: CASSLNGVNTEAFF
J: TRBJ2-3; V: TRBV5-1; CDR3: CASTIAGGADTQYF
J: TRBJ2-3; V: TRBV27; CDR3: CASSLRLASVVTDTQYF
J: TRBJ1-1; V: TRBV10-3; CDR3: CATGTGGPLNTEAFF